The T cell receptor (beta chain) described here comes from a study of T cell responses to AZD1222 COVID-19 vaccine. Losses at the gene ends were 9 bases for V and 4 bases for J; bases not matched to a gene: 11. The V gene's germline CDR1 is MGHDK and CDR2 SYGVNS. This CDR3 has 14 amino acids. The protocol was immunoSEQ multiplex PCR, while the TCRdb copy is restricted to in-frame clones and leaves out a portion. The table records roughly 42,000 clones, roughly 88% of them present only once. The count of this clone is one. Sequencing was performed on peripheral blood, taken 28 days after the second dose of the MenACWY control vaccine. The rearrangement joins TRBV25-1 to TRBJ2-5; 7 bases align to TRBD2. This sequence was found in an adult who received the MenACWY meningococcal vaccine as a control. As DNA, the CDR3 is TGTGCCAGTTCGGACGGACTAGAGTTAGAGACCCAGTACTTC. It specifies CASSDGLELETQYF.